The 8 T cell receptor beta chains below were found in one sample sequenced in a study of cytomegalovirus exposure and HLA in healthy donors. Primers: 60 Vbeta forward and 13 Jbeta reverse. Data came from immunoSEQ multiplex PCR; TCRdb stores just in-frame clones and leaves some out. The table includes tens of thousands of clones, approximately 84% detected once. The specimen sequenced was PBMCs. The receptors shown here come from a man between 18 and 35 years old in good health and CMV-seronegative.

Comments on this clone: One end of the junction is discordant with germline, which a read error may explain. The chain uses TRBV15 and TRBJ2-1; D unclear. This CDR3 region has 16 residues. Germline V gene sequence: CDR1 LNHNV, CDR2 YYDKDF (reference sequence). As DNA, the CDR3 is TGTGCCACCAGCCGAGAAGTCGCGGCTCTCACCGGTGAGCAGTTCTTC. This sequence encodes CATSREVAALTGEQFF.

This clone was seen a single time. This chain joins TRBV7-2 and TRBJ2-5, with D perhaps matching TRBD1 (5 bases). The CDR3 runs to 15 residues. The germline V gene has CDR1 SGHTA and CDR2 FQGNSA. Trimming left V 2 bases short and J 5 bases short, with 15 bases between. The CDR3 sequence is CASSLRWQGLETQYF. The CDR3 coding sequence is TGTGCCAGCAGCTTAAGATGGCAGGGCCTGGAGACCCAGTACTTC. Full variable domain (remainder filled in from reference TRBV7-2 and TRBJ2-5): GAGVSQSPSNKVTEKGKDVELRCDPISGHTALYWYRQSLGQGLEFLIYFQGNSAPDKSGLPSDRFSAERTGGSVSTLTIQRTQQEDSAVYLCASSLRWQGLETQYFGPGTRLLVL.

This chain joins TRBV6-5 and TRBJ1-1; a possible D gene is TRBD1 (5 bases). The germline V and J ends were trimmed by 2 bases and 1 base, with 11 bases remaining between them. This CDR3 is 15 amino acids long. Germline CDR1 is MNHEY and CDR2 is SVGAGI. The CDR3 sequence is CASSYRGLGNTEAFF. The CDR3 nucleotides are TGTGCCAGCAGTTACCGGGGGTTAGGGAACACTGAAGCTTTCTTT.

CDR3 DNA: TGCAGCGTTGCTAGGGGTAATGAAAAACTGTTTTTT. This encodes CSVARGNEKLFF. This chain joins TRBV29-1 and TRBJ1-4, with D perhaps TRBD1 (5 bases). Germline CDR1 reads SQVTM; CDR2 reads ANQGSEA. The CDR3 length is 12 residues. V lost 4 bases and J lost 4, with 7 bases in between.

Only one count was recorded for this clone. V and J are TRBV10-3 and TRBJ1-1, with 7 bases fitting TRBD1. The CDR3 extends over 14 amino acids. V was pared by 11 bases and J by 6 bases, with 15 bases of the junction left unmatched. Germline V gene lookup returns CDR1 ENHRY and CDR2 SYGVKD. The CDR3 coding sequence is TGTGCCCTCCCACTACACCGGGACAGAGCTGAAGCTTTCTTT. Its translation: CALPLHRDRAEAFF.

The chain carries TRBV28 and TRBJ1-2; D call uncertain. Between the trimmed V and J ends, which lost 2 bases and 1 base, there was a span of 11 bases. CDR1 is MDHEN, CDR2 SYDVKM, per germline. The CDR3 extends over 15 amino acids. CDR3 nucleotide sequence: TGTGCCAGCAGTTTAATGGCAGAACGTAACTATGGCTACACCTTC. Translation: CASSLMAERNYGYTF.

The V call is TRBV4-1, the J call TRBJ1-2, with D unresolved. Trimming stripped 0 bases from V and 2 bases from J, with 16 bases between. Germline-derived CDR1 and CDR2 are MGHRA and YSYEKL. The CDR3 runs to 17 residues. CDR3 protein: CASSQDSAGYMNYGYTF. CDR3 sequence (DNA): TGCGCCAGCAGCCAAGATAGTGCAGGTTACATGAACTATGGCTACACCTTC.

CDR3 loop: CASGTTGVGYTF. Here the CDR3 DNA reads TGTGCTAGTGGTACGACAGGGGTCGGCTACACCTTC. The chain uses TRBV12-5 and TRBJ1-2, with 8 bases lining up with TRBD1. J gave up 8 bases and V 5 bases, and 4 bases lay outside the gene matches. The CDR3 has 12 residues. Germline V gene sequence: CDR1 LGHNT, CDR2 FRNRAP.